This is a list of T cell receptor beta chains from one sample in a study of regulatory T cells in long-lasting Graves disease. TCRdb passed the multiplex PCR reads through MiXCR, listing each CDR3 protein once. This repertoire shows 360,000 or so distinct CDR3 sequences, around 15% found once; its top ten account for 20%. These data also featured in a second study, about T cells in Graves' hyperthyroidism and ophthalmopathy.

The specimen comprised peripheral blood mononuclear cells (PBMCs), sampled at new diagnosis, from a patient treated with antithyroid drugs. These receptors originate from a woman aged 18 to 35 with Graves disease. Each CDR3 is given with its conserved first and last residue.

CDR3 protein	J gene	V gene
CSANQGSTEAFF	TRBJ1-1	TRBV20-1
CASSLSGWGAGGYEQYF	TRBJ2-7	TRBV11-2
CASSYRGRTEAFF	TRBJ1-1	TRBV5-1
CASSGTITDTQYF	TRBJ2-3	TRBV10-2
CASSQPRQMNTEAFF	TRBJ1-1	TRBV4-1
CASTLPYSPLHF	TRBJ1-6	TRBV12-3/TRBV12-4
CASARDGNYGYTF	TRBJ1-2	TRBV6-2/TRBV6-3
CASSLVSGGNEQFF	TRBJ2-1	TRBV5-1
CASTGTGSEAFF	TRBJ1-1	TRBV12-3/TRBV12-4
CASSFISGTNTEAFF	TRBJ1-1	TRBV7-9
CASSESWSPQGNTIYF	TRBJ1-3	TRBV10-2
CASSDGRVNSPLHF	TRBJ1-6	TRBV10-1
CASSLGLRGDEQYF	TRBJ2-7	TRBV11-2
CAINSGGKNEQFF	TRBJ2-1	TRBV10-3
CASLITVGNSADTQYF	TRBJ2-3	TRBV2
CASSSLPGLINEQFF	TRBJ2-1	TRBV12-3/TRBV12-4
CASSFGLNTEAFF	TRBJ1-1	TRBV7-3
CASSPRQLGRYGYTF	TRBJ1-2	TRBV3-1
CASAQRGMNTEAFF	TRBJ1-1	TRBV28
CSASPLAGGAGELFF	TRBJ2-2	TRBV20-1
CASRLGPANEQFF	TRBJ2-1	TRBV2
CASSLLGLASYNEQFF	TRBJ2-1	TRBV4-1
CASSLDGGPTGELFF	TRBJ2-2	TRBV5-1
CASSLVQGTPQETQYF	TRBJ2-5	TRBV28
CASSSALQETQYF	TRBJ2-5	TRBV7-9
CATRGGLTEAYNEQFF	TRBJ2-1	TRBV24-1
CASGTGSGANVLTF	TRBJ2-6	TRBV6-1
CASSEIPTTDTQYF	TRBJ2-3	TRBV6-1
CASSSGQRIGTGELFF	TRBJ2-2	TRBV5-6
CASSQRTPKTGQGANSPLHF	TRBJ1-6	TRBV6-1
CASSPGAGVWEQYF	TRBJ2-7	TRBV5-1
CASSEGEPGTGNNQPQHF	TRBJ1-5	TRBV6-1
CASSLKGLPNYGYTF	TRBJ1-2	TRBV12-3/TRBV12-4
CASSVRDLNTEAFF	TRBJ1-1	TRBV9
CSARAQELAGRETQYF	TRBJ2-5	TRBV20-1
CASSLGTGGEKLFF	TRBJ1-4	TRBV5-1
CASSLKIWGTEAFF	TRBJ1-1	TRBV27
CASSRGRPGAYEQYF	TRBJ2-7	TRBV7-2
CASSTTGTSYEQYF	TRBJ2-7	TRBV7-3
CASSFRDRDYEQYF	TRBJ2-7	TRBV7-8
CASSLGLGLAGGFSYNEQFF	TRBJ2-1	TRBV12-3/TRBV12-4
CAWRESGANVLTF	TRBJ2-6	TRBV30
CASSQQRNFSRRMNTEAFF	TRBJ1-1	TRBV3-1
CASSLALGNTGELFF	TRBJ2-2	TRBV7-6
CASSPTGGSTDTQYF	TRBJ2-3	TRBV18
CASSSQGGLSSYEQYF	TRBJ2-7	TRBV5-1
CASGGTGLITGGEQFF	TRBJ2-1	TRBV5-1